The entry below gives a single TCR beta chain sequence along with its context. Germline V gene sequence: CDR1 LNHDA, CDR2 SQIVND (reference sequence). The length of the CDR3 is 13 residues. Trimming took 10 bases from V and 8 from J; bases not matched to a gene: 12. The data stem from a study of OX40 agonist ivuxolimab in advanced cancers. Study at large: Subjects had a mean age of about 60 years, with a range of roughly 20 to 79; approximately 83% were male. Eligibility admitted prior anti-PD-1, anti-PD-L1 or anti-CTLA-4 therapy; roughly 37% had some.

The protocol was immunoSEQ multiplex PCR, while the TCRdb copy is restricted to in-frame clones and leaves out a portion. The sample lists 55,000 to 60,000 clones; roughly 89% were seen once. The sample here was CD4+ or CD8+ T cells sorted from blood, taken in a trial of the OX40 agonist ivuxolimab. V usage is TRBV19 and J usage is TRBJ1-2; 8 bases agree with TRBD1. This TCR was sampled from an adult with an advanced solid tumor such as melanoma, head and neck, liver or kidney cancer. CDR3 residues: CATKGQEISGYTF. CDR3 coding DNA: TGTGCCACGAAGGGACAGGAGATTTCGGGCTACACCTTC.